In its sample, the clone carrying this T cell receptor beta chain was seen a few times. Its antigen is not identified. The data were obtained in a study of T cell repertoires in cytomegalovirus infection. The overall study: Peptides in the study included HLA-C-restricted and HLA-B-restricted CMV epitopes. Public TCR beta signature analysis indicated the presence of both CMV infection and matching HLA type. Study-wide results and limits: People with CMV and the relevant HLA were identified by cumulative public TCR beta family frequency. HLA-C-restricted CMV clonotypes gave the most frequent clonotype in two of eight donors.

Via MiXCR, TCRdb re-called the reads, giving one row per CDR3 protein. The sample lists around 710,000 distinct CDR3 sequences, about 29% occurring once. V trimming: 2 bases; J trimming: 5 bases; junction bases outside the gene matches: 13. The CDR3 contains 18 residues. Germline values: CDR1 LNHDA, CDR2 SQIVND (reference sequence). The chain couples TRBV19 to TRBJ1-1, with 11 bases identical to TRBD1. This specimen consisted of cultured CD8+ T cells from PBMCs, obtained from culture after CMV antigen stimulation. The sequence came from a human donor in good health (CMV status not recorded). Some clones in this sample may be carry-over from other donors' samples. The CDR3 DNA is TGTGCCAGTAGTATACTCGTCGGGACAGGGGGTTTGAGGACTGAAGCTTTCTTT. It codes for CASSILVGTGGLRTEAFF.